These 4 T cell receptor beta chains were sequenced from one sample in a study of T cells in Graves' hyperthyroidism and ophthalmopathy. RNA transcripts yielded amplified TCR beta CDR3 regions. Primed by the HTBI set, a first-round RT-PCR was run on the TCR CDR3. Via MiXCR, TCRdb re-called the multiplex PCR reads, giving one row per CDR3 protein. Among about 380,000 distinct CDR3 sequences, around 14% were seen once, and the ten largest hold about 10%. Sequencing was done on a sample of blood. The receptor set was obtained from a woman aged 60-75 years with Graves' hyperthyroidism.

This clonotype was detected many times. The chain has TRBV10-3 and TRBJ2-1; TRBD2 is a possible D gene (5 bases). The ends were cut back, 3 bases at V and 5 bases at J, with 8 bases in the middle. Per germline, CDR1 ENHRY and CDR2 SYGVKD. This CDR3 is 13 amino acids long. The CDR3 loop is CAISDGMDNEQFF. CDR3 bases: TGTGCCATCAGTGACGGGATGGACAATGAGCAGTTCTTC.

This clonotype has a count of ten or more. The gene calls are TRBV6-2 or TRBV6-3 and TRBJ1-3; D is ambiguous. V lost 6 bases and J lost 4, with 13 bases in between. The CDR3 consists of 14 residues. Germline CDR1 is MNHEY and CDR2 is SVGEGT. The CDR3 DNA is TGTGCCAGCAGGACGACAATAGAAGGAAACACCATATATTTT. The encoded protein is CASRTTIEGNTIYF.

The table lists this clonotype with many counts. The gene calls are TRBV2 and TRBJ2-2; TRBD2 agrees at 8 bases. There are 15 residues in the CDR3. V gave up 2 bases and J gave up 6 bases; unmatched junction bases: 5. CDR1 is SNHLY and CDR2 is FYNNEI in the germline V gene. CDR3 residues: CASSESTGGPGELFF. The CDR3 DNA is TGTGCCAGCAGTGAATCAACGGGAGGGCCCGGGGAGCTGTTTTTT.

This clonotype was counted many times. The rearrangement links TRBV30 to TRBJ2-3; D is perhaps TRBD1 or TRBD2 (6 bases each). The CDR3 loop spans 16 amino acids. Germline V gene data show CDR1 as GTSNPN and CDR2 as SVGIG (reference sequence). V was shortened by 0 bases and J by 4 bases, with 17 bases between the two germline ends. The CDR3 is CAWSVGGLSVPDTQYF. Written as DNA, the CDR3 is TGTGCCTGGAGTGTAGGGGGACTCAGCGTCCCAGATACGCAGTATTTT.